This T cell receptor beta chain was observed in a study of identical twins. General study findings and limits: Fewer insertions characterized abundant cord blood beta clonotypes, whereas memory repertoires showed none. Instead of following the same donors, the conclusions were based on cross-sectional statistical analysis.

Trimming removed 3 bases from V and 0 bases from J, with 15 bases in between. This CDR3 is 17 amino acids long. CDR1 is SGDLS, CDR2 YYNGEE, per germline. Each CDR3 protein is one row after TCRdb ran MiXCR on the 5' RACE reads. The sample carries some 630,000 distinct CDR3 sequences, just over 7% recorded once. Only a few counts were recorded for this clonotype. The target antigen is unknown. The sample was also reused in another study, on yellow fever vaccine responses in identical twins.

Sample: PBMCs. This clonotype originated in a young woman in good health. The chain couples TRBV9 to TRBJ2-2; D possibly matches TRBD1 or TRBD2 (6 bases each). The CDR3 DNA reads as TGTGCCAGCAGCGCACAGAGAGGGGGGCCGAACACCGGGGAGCTGTTTTTT. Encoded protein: CASSAQRGGPNTGELFF.